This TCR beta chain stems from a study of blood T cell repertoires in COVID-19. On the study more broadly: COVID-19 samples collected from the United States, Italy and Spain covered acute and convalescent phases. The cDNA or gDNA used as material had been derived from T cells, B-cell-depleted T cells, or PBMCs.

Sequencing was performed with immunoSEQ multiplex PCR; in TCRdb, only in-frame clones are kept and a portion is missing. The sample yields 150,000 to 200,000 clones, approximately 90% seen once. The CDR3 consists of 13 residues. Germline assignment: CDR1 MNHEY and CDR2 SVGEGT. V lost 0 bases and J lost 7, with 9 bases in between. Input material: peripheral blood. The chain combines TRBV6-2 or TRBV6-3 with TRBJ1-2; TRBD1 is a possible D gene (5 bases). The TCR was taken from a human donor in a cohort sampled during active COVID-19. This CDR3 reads CASSYSQGAGYTF. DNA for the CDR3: TGTGCCAGCAGTTACTCGCAGGGTGCTGGCTACACCTTC.